A selection of T cell receptor beta chains follows, all from one sample in a study of shared clonotypes between healthy human individuals. Data came from immunoSEQ multiplex PCR; TCRdb stores just in-frame clones and leaves some out. The sample includes 1.5 million to 2.5 million clones, about 95% seen only once; the top ten take 1.2%. The material sequenced was naive CD8+ T cells sorted from blood. Receptors were obtained from a man between 18 and 29 years old in good health. Each CDR3 is given with its conserved first and last residue. A D gene is named only where the DNA matches it firmly. Clone size is given for some rows only: seen once, a few or many times, or a class if the clone is expanded.

V: TRBV9
D: NA
size: NA
J: TRBJ1-3
DNA: TGTGCCAGCAGCGAATTGGGCCTCTCTGGAAACACCATATATTTT
CDR3: CASSELGLSGNTIYF

V: TRBV5-4
D: NA
size: NA
J: TRBJ2-1
DNA: TGTGCCAGCAGCTTTGGTGGGACTTCGTTTGGGGATGAGCAGTTCTTC
CDR3: CASSFGGTSFGDEQFF

V: TRBV18
D: NA
size: NA
J: TRBJ2-1
DNA: TGTGCCAGCTCACCACCGTCGGACTCGGATGAGCAGTTCTTC
CDR3: CASSPPSDSDEQFF

V: TRBV12-2
D: NA
size: NA
J: TRBJ2-7
DNA: TGTGCAAGTCGCACCCACAGTCCCTACGAGCAGTACTTC
CDR3: CASRTHSPYEQYF

V: TRBV4-3
D: NA
size: NA
J: TRBJ1-1
DNA: TGCGCCAGCAGCCACCCTGCGGGGGGCATGAACACTGAAGCTTTCTTT
CDR3: CASSHPAGGMNTEAFF

V: TRBV19
D: NA
size: NA
J: TRBJ1-2
DNA: TGTGCCAGTAGTGTCCGTGTTCGGGAACTCTATGGCTACACCTTC
CDR3: CASSVRVRELYGYTF

V: TRBV7-2
D: TRBD2
size: once
J: TRBJ2-7
DNA: TGTGCCAGCAGCTGGGGACTAGCGGGAGGTTACGAGCAGTACTTC
CDR3: CASSWGLAGGYEQYF

V: TRBV5-6
D: NA
size: NA
J: TRBJ2-6
DNA: TGTGCCAGCAGCCCTTTCCGAGGCTCTGGGGCCAACGTCCTGACTTTC
CDR3: CASSPFRGSGANVLTF

V: TRBV6-4
D: NA
size: NA
J: TRBJ2-1
DNA: TGTGCCAGCAGTGCCCGGGATAGCGCGATCCGCAATGAGCAGTTCTTC
CDR3: CASSARDSAIRNEQFF

V: TRBV5-6
D: TRBD1
size: NA
J: TRBJ1-5
DNA: TGTGCCAGCAGCTTTAAGACAGGGTCCCAGCCCCAGCATTTT
CDR3: CASSFKTGSQPQHF

V: TRBV19
D: TRBD1
size: NA
J: TRBJ2-7
DNA: TGTGCCAGTGAGGACAGGGTTTCCTACGAGCAGTACTTC
CDR3: CASEDRVSYEQYF

V: TRBV2
D: TRBD1
size: NA
J: TRBJ2-7
DNA: TGTGCCAGCATTATCCGGGACAGGGGGACGTACGAGCAGTACTTC
CDR3: CASIIRDRGTYEQYF

V: TRBV27
D: NA
size: NA
J: TRBJ2-2
DNA: TGTGCCAGCAGTTTATCTGGTTGGGGGCCAGGGAGCACCGGGGAGCTGTTTTTT
CDR3: CASSLSGWGPGSTGELFF

V: TRBV2
D: TRBD1
size: NA
J: TRBJ1-6
DNA: TGTGCCAGCAGTGCCGGGACAGTCCAGAATTCACCCCTCCACTTT
CDR3: CASSAGTVQNSPLHF

V: TRBV10-3
D: NA
size: NA
J: TRBJ2-7
DNA: TGTGCCATCAGTGGGGCACCAGGCAACTCCTACGAGCAGTACTTC
CDR3: CAISGAPGNSYEQYF

V: TRBV18
D: NA
size: once
J: TRBJ2-5
DNA: TGTGCCAGCTCTCCGGCGGACAGCCCTTATGAGGCCCAGTACTTC
CDR3: CASSPADSPYEAQYF

V: TRBV2
D: NA
size: NA
J: TRBJ2-5
DNA: TGTGCCAGCAGTGATCAAGCGGGTGATTACCAAGAGACCCAGTACTTC
CDR3: CASSDQAGDYQETQYF

V: TRBV30
D: NA
size: NA
J: TRBJ1-6
DNA: TGTGCCTGGAGTCCCGCGTCCCATTCACCCCTCCACTTT
CDR3: CAWSPASHSPLHF

V: TRBV19
D: NA
size: NA
J: TRBJ2-7
DNA: TGTGCCAGTAGCCTACAGGGAGAGGCCTACGAGCAGTACTTC
CDR3: CASSLQGEAYEQYF

V: TRBV19
D: NA
size: NA
J: TRBJ2-7
DNA: TGTGCCAGTAGTAGCGGGATGGGGTACGAGCAGTACTTC
CDR3: CASSSGMGYEQYF

V: TRBV27
D: NA
size: once
J: TRBJ1-1
DNA: TGTGCCAGCAGTTCGGACAGCACTGAAGCTTTCTTT
CDR3: CASSSDSTEAFF

V: TRBV28
D: TRBD1
size: once
J: TRBJ1-4
DNA: TGTGCCAGCAGTTGGGCGGACAGGGGGGAAAAACTGTTTTTT
CDR3: CASSWADRGEKLFF

V: TRBV7-9
D: NA
size: NA
J: TRBJ2-2
DNA: TGTGCCAGCAGCGTAATGATCGCGAACACCGGGGAGCTGTTTTTT
CDR3: CASSVMIANTGELFF

V: TRBV5-1
D: NA
size: NA
J: TRBJ1-1
DNA: TGCGCCAGCAGACCAGGGGCCATGAACACTGAAGCTTTCTTT
CDR3: CASRPGAMNTEAFF

V: TRBV7-2
D: NA
size: NA
J: TRBJ2-7
DNA: TGTGCCAGCAGCTTAATGAGGGGCTCCTACGAGCAGTACTTC
CDR3: CASSLMRGSYEQYF

V: TRBV7-9
D: NA
size: NA
J: TRBJ2-4
DNA: TGTGCCAGCAGCTTCCCGGGGGCATCCAAAAACATTCAGTACTTC
CDR3: CASSFPGASKNIQYF

V: TRBV27
D: TRBD1
size: NA
J: TRBJ2-1
DNA: TGTGCCAGCAGTTTGTCCGGGACAGGGGCGAATGAGCAGTTCTTC
CDR3: CASSLSGTGANEQFF

V: TRBV28
D: NA
size: NA
J: TRBJ1-1
DNA: TGTGCCAGCAGTTTTCGGGTCGGCACTGAAGCTTTCTTT
CDR3: CASSFRVGTEAFF

V: TRBV19
D: NA
size: NA
J: TRBJ2-3
DNA: TGTGCCAGTAGGCTAGGAGATACGCAGTATTTT
CDR3: CASRLGDTQYF

V: TRBV15
D: TRBD1
size: NA
J: TRBJ2-5
DNA: TGTGCCACCAGCAAAACGCAGGGGGCATTTCGGGAGACCCAGTACTTC
CDR3: CATSKTQGAFRETQYF

V: TRBV6-5
D: NA
size: NA
J: TRBJ2-6
DNA: TGTGCCAGCAGTTACGAGGGGTATGGGGCCAACGTCCTGACTTTC
CDR3: CASSYEGYGANVLTF

V: TRBV27
D: NA
size: NA
J: TRBJ2-7
DNA: TGTGCCAGCAGTTTATCCGGGACGCACGGGCAGTACTTC
CDR3: CASSLSGTHGQYF

V: TRBV13
D: TRBD1
size: NA
J: TRBJ1-1
DNA: TGTGCCAGCAGCGCCCCGGGACAGGGGGTGACTGAAGCTTTCTTT
CDR3: CASSAPGQGVTEAFF

V: TRBV19
D: NA
size: once
J: TRBJ2-5
DNA: TGTGCCAGTAGTATAGCCGCCACAGGGAAAGAGACCCAGTACTTC
CDR3: CASSIAATGKETQYF

V: TRBV7-2
D: NA
size: NA
J: TRBJ1-5
DNA: TGTGCCAGCAGCTTATGGACGGATAGCAATCAGCCCCAGCATTTT
CDR3: CASSLWTDSNQPQHF